The 22 T cell receptor beta chains below come from one sample, sequenced in a study of T-cell reconstitution after alpha-beta-depleted transplantation in children. The TCRbeta library incorporated unique molecular identifiers. TCRdb passed the PCR reads through MiXCR, listing each CDR3 protein once. The repertoire includes approximately 250,000 distinct CDR3 sequences, about 23% of them detected once, and 2.6% sits in the top ten. Specimen: PBMCs, collected before TCRalphabeta/CD19-depleted stem cell transplant. The origin of the receptors is a girl aged 2 to 10 with Fanconi anemia, due to receive a stem cell transplant.

This clonotype was seen a few times. V usage is TRBV6-5 and J usage is TRBJ1-2, with 9 bases lining up with TRBD1. Germline loops: CDR1 MNHEY, CDR2 SVGAGI. The length of the CDR3 is 14 residues. Trimming removed 6 bases from V and 2 bases from J; junction bases left unmatched: 4. CDR3 DNA: TGTGCCAGCAGCGGTGGACAGGGGAACTATGGCTACACCTTC. This gives the protein CASSGGQGNYGYTF.

This sequence joins TRBV20-1 and TRBJ1-1, with a tentative D call TRBD1 (5 bases). Germline V CDR1 and CDR2: DFQATT, SNEGSKA (reference sequence). CDR3 length equals 11 residues. V lost 4 bases and J 5 bases, leaving 8 bases between the germline ends. The CDR3 coding sequence is TGCAGTGCTACAGGGAGGACTGAAGCTTTCTTT. This gives the protein CSATGRTEAFF.

Ten or more counts support this clonotype. V is TRBV28 and J is TRBJ2-7; 7 nucleotides agree with TRBD2. Germline assignment: CDR1 MDHEN and CDR2 SYDVKM. CDR3 size: 15 residues. J gave up 5 bases and V 7 bases, and 14 bases lay outside the gene matches. CDR3 in amino acids: CASKGGPGGSNEQYF. For the CDR3, the DNA is TGTGCCAGCAAGGGCGGCCCGGGCGGGAGTAACGAGCAGTACTTC.

The chain joins TRBV20-1 to TRBJ1-1; D unresolved. The length of the CDR3 is 13 residues. CDR1 and CDR2 from the germline V gene are DFQATT and SNEGSKA (reference sequence). The CDR3 DNA reads TGCACTATCAGGAGGACGGAGAACACTGAAGCTTTCTTT. It specifies CTIRRTENTEAFF.

This clonotype was detected many times. The chain carries TRBV5-1 and TRBJ2-2; D gene uncertain. The germline V and J ends were trimmed by 0 bases and 7 bases, with 7 bases remaining between them. This CDR3 is built from 13 residues. The germline CDR1 and CDR2 sequences are SGHRS and YFSETQ. The CDR3 is CASSLEGNGELFF. CDR3 sequence (DNA): TGCGCCAGCAGCTTGGAAGGGAACGGGGAGCTGTTTTTT.

In this sample, this clonotype turned up many times. The chain carries TRBV29-1 and TRBJ2-3, with 8 bases fitting TRBD2. With 3 bases clipped from V and 2 bases from J, the junction kept 7 bases outside the gene matches. This CDR3 region has 15 residues. CDR1 is SQVTM, CDR2 ANQGSEA, per germline. The CDR3 DNA sequence: TGCAGCGTTGAGTTCCGGGAGGGCCCCACAGATACGCAGTATTTT. It translates to CSVEFREGPTDTQYF.

This clonotype was found a few times. The genes are TRBV4-1 and TRBJ2-7, with 10 bases identical to TRBD2. CDR1 is MGHRA and CDR2 is YSYEKL in the germline V gene. The CDR3 is 14 residues long. The J segment lost 4 bases and the V segment lost 0 bases, leaving 0 bases of the junction unmatched. In nucleotides, the CDR3 is TGCGCCAGCAGCCAAGAGGGACTAGCGTACGAGCAGTACTTC. It translates to CASSQEGLAYEQYF.

This clonotype came up many times. The J gene is TRBJ2-3, the V gene TRBV3-1, with D possibly TRBD2 on 6 matching bases. V dropped 6 bases and J dropped 2 bases, with 9 bases sitting between them. Per germline, CDR1 LGHDT and CDR2 YNNKEL (reference sequence). The CDR3 contains 13 residues. CDR3 sequence reads: CASRTRTTDTQYF. The CDR3 coding sequence is TGTGCCAGCAGGACTAGGACCACAGATACGCAGTATTTT.

This clonotype was counted many times. The rearrangement joins TRBV10-3 to TRBJ2-3; 11 positions match TRBD2. The CDR3 is made up of 13 amino acids. The germline V gene has CDR1 ENHRY and CDR2 SYGVKD. V trimming: 9 bases; J trimming: 5 bases; junction bases outside the gene matches: 4. The CDR3 DNA reads TGTGCCATTCTAGCGGGGGGTGGAGATACGCAGTATTTT. Translation: CAILAGGGDTQYF.

Only a few counts were recorded for this clonotype. The chain combines TRBV12-3 or TRBV12-4 with TRBJ2-2, with D tentatively TRBD2 (7 bases). V gave up 8 bases and J gave up 2 bases, with 18 bases separating them. The CDR3 runs 16 residues. The CDR3 region is CASQWGLAANTGELFF. CDR3 DNA sequence: TGTGCCAGCCAGTGGGGGCTAGCGGCTAACACCGGGGAGCTGTTTTTT.

This clonotype was picked up many times. The rearrangement joins TRBV20-1 to TRBJ2-5; TRBD1 aligns across 10 bases. Germline V gives CDR1 DFQATT, CDR2 SNEGSKA (reference sequence). Losses at the gene ends were 3 bases for V and 1 base for J; bases not matched to a gene: 8. CDR3 size: 16 residues. DNA for the CDR3: TGCAGTGCTAGCAAGACAGGGGGCTTATCCCAAGAGACCCAGTACTTC. It is translated as CSASKTGGLSQETQYF.

The chain carries TRBV20-1 and TRBJ2-4, with TRBD2 identical over 7 bases. The CDR3 length is 13 residues. Germline CDR1 and CDR2: DFQATT and SNEGSKA (reference sequence). V lost 6 bases to trimming and J lost 5 bases; unmatched junction nucleotides: 7. CDR3 DNA sequence: TGCAGTGCGGAGGGGAGGGGTCAAAACATTCAGTACTTC. Translating gives CSAEGRGQNIQYF.

This chain connects TRBV24-1 to TRBJ2-1, with 8 bases matching TRBD2. With V trimmed by 0 bases and J by 7 bases, 10 bases remained unmatched. The CDR3 contains 17 residues. Germline V CDR1 and CDR2: KGHDR, SFDVKD. DNA of the CDR3: TGTGCCACCAGTGATTTGAAGCGGGAGAGTGTACATAATGAGCAGTTCTTC. Translated, it gives CATSDLKRESVHNEQFF.

The V call is TRBV5-1, the J call TRBJ2-2, with D possibly being TRBD2 (5 bases). Germline values: CDR1 SGHRS, CDR2 YFSETQ. The V end was cut by 0 bases, the J end by 6 bases, with 9 bases between. There are 14 residues in the CDR3. The CDR3: CASSLDTSSGELFF. The DNA for the CDR3 is TGCGCCAGCAGCTTGGATACTAGTTCCGGGGAGCTGTTTTTT.

The gene calls are TRBV29-1 and TRBJ2-7; D gene ambiguous. The V gene lost 4 bases and the J gene lost 1 base, with 17 bases spanning the gap. Germline lookup yields CDR1 SQVTM and CDR2 ANQGSEA. This CDR3 is 15 amino acids long. This chain's CDR3 is CSVVLHGTVSYEQYF. As DNA, the CDR3 is TGCAGCGTTGTACTACACGGAACAGTATCCTACGAGCAGTACTTC.

This clonotype was observed a few times. The rearrangement uses TRBV20-1 and TRBJ2-2; 10 positions match TRBD1. V lost 6 bases and J lost 4; bases outside the gene matches: 8. This CDR3 comprises 15 residues. Germline V gives CDR1 DFQATT, CDR2 SNEGSKA (reference sequence). The CDR3 nucleotides are TGCAGTGCCCGGGACAGGGGACGACTCACCGGGGAGCTGTTTTTT. This gives the protein CSARDRGRLTGELFF.

This rearrangement joins TRBV10-2 to TRBJ2-1, with 10 bases matching TRBD2. The trim removed 6 bases at V and 2 bases at J, leaving 4 bases unmatched. The CDR3 loop spans 15 amino acids. Germline lookup yields CDR1 WSHSY and CDR2 SAAADI. The CDR3 sequence: CASSRTSGAYNEQFF. The CDR3 region has the DNA TGCGCCAGCAGCCGCACTAGCGGGGCCTACAATGAGCAGTTCTTC.

In this sample, this clonotype turned up a few times. This rearrangement joins TRBV29-1 to TRBJ2-5; no clear D. V was clipped by 7 bases and J by 5 bases, with 14 bases between them. CDR3 length equals 12 residues. Germline CDR1 reads SQVTM; CDR2 reads ANQGSEA. The CDR3, as DNA: TGCAGCGCCGCCGGAATCGTTGAGACCCAGTACTTC. This encodes CSAAGIVETQYF.

V usage is TRBV9 and J usage is TRBJ2-3, with 7 bases identical to TRBD2. Losses at the gene ends were 2 bases for V and 4 bases for J; bases not matched to a gene: 10. The germline V gene has CDR1 SGDLS and CDR2 YYNGEE. The CDR3 extends over 16 amino acids. Written as DNA, the CDR3 is TGTGCCAGCAGCGTCAAACCGGGGGGTGTCGCAGATACGCAGTATTTT. Its translation: CASSVKPGGVADTQYF.

In this sample, this clonotype turned up many times. This sequence joins TRBV7-2 and TRBJ2-5, with 8 bases fitting TRBD1. Germline assignment: CDR1 SGHTA and CDR2 FQGNSA. This CDR3 has 13 amino acids. J was trimmed by 5 bases and V by 4 bases; bases with no gene match: 3. CDR3 coding DNA: TGTGCCAGCAGCTCCAGGGGGCTGGAGACCCAGTACTTC. This translates into CASSSRGLETQYF.

This clonotype was counted many times. The V and J genes are TRBV4-2 and TRBJ2-1; D might be TRBD2 (7 bases). Germline V CDR1 and CDR2: LGHNA, YNFKEQ. CDR3 length: 16 amino acids. V gave up 4 bases and J gave up 0 bases, with 13 bases separating them. CDR3 sequence reads: CASSLLRGPSYNEQFF. In nucleotides, the CDR3 is TGTGCCAGCAGCCTCCTGCGGGGGCCCTCCTACAATGAGCAGTTCTTC.

The sample holds a few counts of this clonotype. The genes are TRBV9 and TRBJ1-6; a weak D match, TRBD1 (6 bases). From germline, CDR1 is SGDLS and CDR2 YYNGEE. Between the trimmed V and J ends, which lost 3 bases and 2 bases, there was a span of 9 bases. The CDR3 runs to 15 residues. In DNA, the CDR3 is TGTGCCAGCAGCGCCCGGGACACCTATAATTCACCCCTCCACTTT. Translated, it gives CASSARDTYNSPLHF.